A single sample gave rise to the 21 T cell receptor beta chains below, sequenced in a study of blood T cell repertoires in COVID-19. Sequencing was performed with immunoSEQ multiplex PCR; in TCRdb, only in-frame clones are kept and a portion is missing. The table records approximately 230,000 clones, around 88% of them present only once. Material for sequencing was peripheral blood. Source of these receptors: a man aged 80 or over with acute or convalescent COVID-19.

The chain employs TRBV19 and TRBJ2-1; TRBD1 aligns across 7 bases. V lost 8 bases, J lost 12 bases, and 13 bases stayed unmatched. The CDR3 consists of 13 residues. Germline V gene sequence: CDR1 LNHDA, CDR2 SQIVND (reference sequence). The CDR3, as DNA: TGTGCCAGTTCCCCCGGGACAGACAATAGGCAGTTCTTC. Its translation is CASSPGTDNRQFF. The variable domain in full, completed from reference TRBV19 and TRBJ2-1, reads DGGITQSPKYLFRKEGQNVTLSCEQNLNHDAMYWYRQDPGQGLRLIYYSQIVNDFQKGDIAEGYSVSREKKESFPLTVTSAQKNPTAFYLCASSPGTDNRQFFGPGTRLTVL.

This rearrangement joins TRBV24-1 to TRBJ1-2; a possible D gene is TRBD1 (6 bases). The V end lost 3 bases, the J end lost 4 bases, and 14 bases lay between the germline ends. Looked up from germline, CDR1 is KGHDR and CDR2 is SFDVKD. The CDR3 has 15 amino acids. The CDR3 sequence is CATSDKTGYLYGYTF. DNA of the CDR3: TGTGCCACCAGTGATAAGACAGGTTATCTCTATGGCTACACCTTC.

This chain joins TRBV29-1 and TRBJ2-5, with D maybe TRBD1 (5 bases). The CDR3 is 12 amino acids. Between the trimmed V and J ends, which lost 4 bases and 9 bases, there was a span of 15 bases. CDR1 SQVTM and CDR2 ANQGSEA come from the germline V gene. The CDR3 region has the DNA TGCAGCGTTGCAGGGCCCCAGATGGCCCAGTACTTC. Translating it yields CSVAGPQMAQYF. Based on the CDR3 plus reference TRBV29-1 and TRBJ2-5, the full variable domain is SAVISQKPSRDICQRGTSLTIQCQVDSQVTMMFWYRQQPGQSLTLIATANQGSEATYESGFVIDKFPISRPNLTFSTLTVSNMSPEDSSIYLCSVAGPQMAQYFGPGTRLLVL.

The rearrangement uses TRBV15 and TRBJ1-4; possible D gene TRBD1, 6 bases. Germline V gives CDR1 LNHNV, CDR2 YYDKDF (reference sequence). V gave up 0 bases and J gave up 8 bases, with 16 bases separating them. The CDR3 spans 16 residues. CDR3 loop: CATSRDSGGGLEKLFF. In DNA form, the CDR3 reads TGTGCCACCAGCAGAGATAGTGGTGGGGGCTTAGAAAAACTGTTTTTT.

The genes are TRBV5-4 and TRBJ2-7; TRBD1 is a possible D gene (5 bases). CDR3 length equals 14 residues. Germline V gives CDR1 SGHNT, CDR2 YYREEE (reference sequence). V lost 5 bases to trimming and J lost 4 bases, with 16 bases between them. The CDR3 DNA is TGTGCCAGCAGTGGAGACAGTTATTCTTACGAGCAGTACTTC. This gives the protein CASSGDSYSYEQYF.

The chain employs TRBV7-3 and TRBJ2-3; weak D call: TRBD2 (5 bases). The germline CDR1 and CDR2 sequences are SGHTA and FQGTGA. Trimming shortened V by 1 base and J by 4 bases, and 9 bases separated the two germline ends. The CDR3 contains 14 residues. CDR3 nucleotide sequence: TGTGCCAGCAGCTTAAGTAGCGTGTCAGATACGCAGTATTTT. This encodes CASSLSSVSDTQYF.

The CDR3 DNA reads TGCGCCACCCGAGAAAGGACAGGTAATTCACCCCTCCACTTT. Protein: CATRERTGNSPLHF. V is TRBV23-1 and J is TRBJ1-6, with 7 bases matching TRBD1. TRBV23-1 is an ORF for which the function is uncertain. V was pared by 10 bases and J by 6 bases, with 9 bases of the junction left unmatched. This CDR3 has 14 residues.

The CDR3 loop reads CASSQGQFYGYTF. For the CDR3, the DNA is TGTGCCAGCAGCCAGGGACAGTTCTATGGCTACACCTTC. The rearrangement links TRBV3-1 (or the pseudogene TRBV3-2) to TRBJ1-2; 7 positions match TRBD1. The germline V gene encodes CDR1 LGHDT and CDR2 YNNKEL (reference sequence). V lost 3 bases and J lost 4; bases outside the gene matches: 2. The CDR3 runs to 13 residues.

CDR3 coding DNA: TGTGCCAGCTGCCCGGAGGGGCGCTATGGCTACACCTTC. Translation gives CASCPEGRYGYTF. The chain joins TRBV2 to TRBJ1-2; TRBD1 is a possible D gene (5 bases). Germline loops: CDR1 SNHLY, CDR2 FYNNEI. V lost 8 bases, J lost 4 bases, and 14 bases lay in between. This CDR3 has 13 amino acids.

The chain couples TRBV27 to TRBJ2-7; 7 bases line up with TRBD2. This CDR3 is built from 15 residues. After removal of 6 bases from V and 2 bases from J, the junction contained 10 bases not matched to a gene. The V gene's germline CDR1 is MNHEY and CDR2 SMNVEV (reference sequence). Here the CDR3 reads CASRLKAGLPYEQYF. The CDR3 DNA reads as TGTGCCAGCAGGCTAAAAGCGGGGCTCCCCTACGAGCAGTACTTC.

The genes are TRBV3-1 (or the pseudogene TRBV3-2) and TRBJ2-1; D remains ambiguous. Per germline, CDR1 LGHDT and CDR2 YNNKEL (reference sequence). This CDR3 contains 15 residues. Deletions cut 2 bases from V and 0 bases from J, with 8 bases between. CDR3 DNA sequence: TGTGCCAGCAGCCAAACCACTCTCTCCTACAATGAGCAGTTCTTC. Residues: CASSQTTLSYNEQFF.

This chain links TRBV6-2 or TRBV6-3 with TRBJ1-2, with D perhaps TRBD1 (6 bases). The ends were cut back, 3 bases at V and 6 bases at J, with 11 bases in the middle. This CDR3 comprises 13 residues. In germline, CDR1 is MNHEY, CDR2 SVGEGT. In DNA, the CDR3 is TGTGCCAGCAGTTATCAGGGGAGGGATGGCTACACCTTC. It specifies CASSYQGRDGYTF.

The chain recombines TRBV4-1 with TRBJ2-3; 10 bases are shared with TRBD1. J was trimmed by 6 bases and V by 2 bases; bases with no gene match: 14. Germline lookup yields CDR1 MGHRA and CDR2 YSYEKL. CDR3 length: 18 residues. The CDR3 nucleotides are TGCGCCAGCAGCCAACGTCCCGGGACAGGGGCCTTCGAGGATACGCAGTATTTT. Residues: CASSQRPGTGAFEDTQYF.

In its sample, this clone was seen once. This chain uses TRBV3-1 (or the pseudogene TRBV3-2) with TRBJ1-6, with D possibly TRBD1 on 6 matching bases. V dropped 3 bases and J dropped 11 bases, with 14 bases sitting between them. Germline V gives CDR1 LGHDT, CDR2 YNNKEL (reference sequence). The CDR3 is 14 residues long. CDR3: CASSQGAREAPLHF. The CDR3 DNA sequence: TGTGCCAGCAGCCAGGGGGCTCGGGAGGCACCCCTCCACTTT.

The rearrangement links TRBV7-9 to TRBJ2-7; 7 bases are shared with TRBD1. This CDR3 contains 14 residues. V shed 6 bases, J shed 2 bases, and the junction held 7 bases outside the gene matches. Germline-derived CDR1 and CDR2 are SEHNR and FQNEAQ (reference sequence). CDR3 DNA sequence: TGTGCCAGCAGTTCCGGGACAGTACCCTACGAGCAGTACTTC. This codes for CASSSGTVPYEQYF. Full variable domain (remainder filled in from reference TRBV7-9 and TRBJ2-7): DTGVSQNPRHKITKRGQNVTFRCDPISEHNRLYWYRQTLGQGPEFLTYFQNEAQLEKSRLLSDRFSAERPKGSFSTLEIQRTEQGDSAMYLCASSSGTVPYEQYFGPGTRLTVT.

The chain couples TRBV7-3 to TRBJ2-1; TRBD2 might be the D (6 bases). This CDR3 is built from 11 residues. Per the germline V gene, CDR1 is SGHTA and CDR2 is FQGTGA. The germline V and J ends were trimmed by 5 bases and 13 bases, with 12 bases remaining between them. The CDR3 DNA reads TGTGCCAGCAGCGCGGGACCTTCTCAGTTCTTC. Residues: CASSAGPSQFF. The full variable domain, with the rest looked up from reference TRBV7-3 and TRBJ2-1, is GAGVSQTPSNKVTEKGKYVELRCDPISGHTALYWYRQSLGQGPEFLIYFQGTGAADDSGLPNDRFFAVRPEGSVSTLKIQRTERGDSAVYLCASSAGPSQFFGPGTRLTVL.

This chain's CDR3 is CASSHIGTTDEQFF. The CDR3 DNA follows: TGTGCCAGCAGCCACATCGGGACTACAGATGAGCAGTTCTTC. The chain carries TRBV7-8 and TRBJ2-1; 7 bases align to TRBD2. CDR3 length: 14 residues. Per germline, CDR1 SGHVS and CDR2 FQNEAQ. The trim removed 5 bases at V and 8 bases at J, leaving 9 bases unmatched.

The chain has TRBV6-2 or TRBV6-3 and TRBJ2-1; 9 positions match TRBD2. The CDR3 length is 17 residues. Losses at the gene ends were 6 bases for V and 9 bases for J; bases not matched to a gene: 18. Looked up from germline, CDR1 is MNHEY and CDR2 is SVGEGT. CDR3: CASSPIIGRGGPPEQFF. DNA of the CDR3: TGTGCCAGCAGCCCTATTATTGGGCGGGGGGGCCCCCCTGAGCAGTTCTTC.

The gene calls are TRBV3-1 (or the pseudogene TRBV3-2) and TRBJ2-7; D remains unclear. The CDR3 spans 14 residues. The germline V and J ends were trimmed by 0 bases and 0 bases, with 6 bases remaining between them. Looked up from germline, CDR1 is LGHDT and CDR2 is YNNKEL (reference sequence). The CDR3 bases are TGTGCCAGCAGCCAAGAACCCAGCTCCTACGAGCAGTACTTC. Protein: CASSQEPSSYEQYF.

The CDR3 DNA sequence: TGTGCCGTCCGACAGGGGCCTTCCTACAATGAGCAGTTCTTC. Residues: CAVRQGPSYNEQFF. V usage is TRBV19 and J usage is TRBJ2-1; 8 bases match TRBD1. Germline loops: CDR1 LNHDA, CDR2 SQIVND (reference sequence). The V and J ends lost 11 bases and 1 base, in that order; junction bases with no gene match: 7. The CDR3 consists of 14 residues.

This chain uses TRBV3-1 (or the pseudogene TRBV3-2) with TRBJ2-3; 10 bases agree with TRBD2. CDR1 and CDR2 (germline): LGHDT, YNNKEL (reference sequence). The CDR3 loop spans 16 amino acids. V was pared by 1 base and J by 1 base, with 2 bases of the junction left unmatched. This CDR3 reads CASSQVLAGGTDTQYF. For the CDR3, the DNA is TGTGCCAGCAGCCAAGTTCTAGCGGGGGGCACAGATACGCAGTATTTT.